This T cell receptor beta chain originates from a study of chemoradiotherapy in HPV16-positive cancers. Study-wide findings and caveats: The functional HPV-specific definition rests on just a couple of HPV16-positive patients.

Clones were read by immunoSEQ multiplex PCR, and TCRdb kept only the in-frame ones, dropping some. Here the sample spans 25,000 to 40,000 clones, 88% being singletons. The CDR3 has 13 amino acids. The germline V gene has CDR1 MNHEY and CDR2 SVGAGI. This clone was observed once. Its matching antigen is unknown. One end of the junction fails to match germline, which may point to a read error. The rearrangement uses TRBV6-5 and TRBJ2-1; D remains ambiguous. This sample comprised blood, obtained from a patient who underwent chemoradiotherapy. The sequence derives from a human donor with HPV-associated anogenital cancer. CDR3 nucleotide sequence: TGTGCCAGCCGACCCGGGTCCTACAGTGAGCAGTTCTTC. This translates into CASRPGSYSEQFF.